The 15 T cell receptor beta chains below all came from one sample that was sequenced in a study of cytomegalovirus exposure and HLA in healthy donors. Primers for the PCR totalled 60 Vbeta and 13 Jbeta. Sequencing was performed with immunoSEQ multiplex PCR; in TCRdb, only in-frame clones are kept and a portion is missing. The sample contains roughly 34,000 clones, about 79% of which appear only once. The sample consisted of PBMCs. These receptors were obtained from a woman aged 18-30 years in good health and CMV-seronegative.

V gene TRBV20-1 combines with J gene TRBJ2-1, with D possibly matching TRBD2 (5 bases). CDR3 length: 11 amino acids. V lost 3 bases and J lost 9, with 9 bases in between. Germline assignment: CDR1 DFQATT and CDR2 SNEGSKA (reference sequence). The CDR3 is CSASRAGEQFF. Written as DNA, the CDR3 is TGCAGTGCTAGTAGGGCGGGTGAGCAGTTCTTC.

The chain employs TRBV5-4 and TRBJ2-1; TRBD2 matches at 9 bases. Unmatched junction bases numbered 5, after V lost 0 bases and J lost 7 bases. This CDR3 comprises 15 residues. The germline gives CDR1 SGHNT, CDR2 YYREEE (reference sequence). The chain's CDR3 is CASSLEGLAWNEQFF. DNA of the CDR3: TGTGCCAGCAGCTTGGAAGGACTAGCGTGGAATGAGCAGTTCTTC.

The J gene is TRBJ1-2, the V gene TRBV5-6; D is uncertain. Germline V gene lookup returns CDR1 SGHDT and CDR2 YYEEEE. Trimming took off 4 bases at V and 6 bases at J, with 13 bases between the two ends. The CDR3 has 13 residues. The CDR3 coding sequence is TGTGCCAGCAGCCCTGCTCAGGTCGATGGCTACACCTTC. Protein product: CASSPAQVDGYTF.

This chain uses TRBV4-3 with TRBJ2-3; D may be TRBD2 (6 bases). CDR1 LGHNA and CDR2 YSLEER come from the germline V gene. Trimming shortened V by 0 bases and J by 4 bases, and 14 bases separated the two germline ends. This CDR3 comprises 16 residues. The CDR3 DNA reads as TGCGCCAGCAGCCAAGACCGGGAGTTTAGGCCAGATACGCAGTATTTT. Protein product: CASSQDREFRPDTQYF.

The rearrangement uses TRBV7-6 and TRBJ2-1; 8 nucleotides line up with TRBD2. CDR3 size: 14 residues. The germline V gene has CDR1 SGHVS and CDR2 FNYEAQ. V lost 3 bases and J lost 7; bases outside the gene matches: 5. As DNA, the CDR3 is TGTGCCAGCAGCTTGCCAGCGGGGGATAATGAGCAGTTCTTC. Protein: CASSLPAGDNEQFF.

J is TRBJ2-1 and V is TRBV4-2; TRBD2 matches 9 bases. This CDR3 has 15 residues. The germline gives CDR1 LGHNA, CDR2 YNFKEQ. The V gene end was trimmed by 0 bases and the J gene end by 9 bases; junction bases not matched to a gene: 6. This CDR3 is CASSQDPAGGGEQFF. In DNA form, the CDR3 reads TGTGCCAGCAGCCAAGATCCGGCGGGGGGGGGTGAGCAGTTCTTC.

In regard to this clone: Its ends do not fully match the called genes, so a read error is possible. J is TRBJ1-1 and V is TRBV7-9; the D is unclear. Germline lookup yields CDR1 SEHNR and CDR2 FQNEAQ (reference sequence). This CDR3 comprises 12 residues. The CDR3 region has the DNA TGTTCCAGCAGCTTAGCGCCAGGAGAAGCTTTCTTT. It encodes CSSSLAPGEAFF. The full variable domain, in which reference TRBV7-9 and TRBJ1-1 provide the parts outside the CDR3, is DTGVSQNPRHKITKRGQNVTFRCDPISEHNRLYWYRQTLGQGPEFLTYFQNEAQLEKSRLLSDRFSAERPKGSFSTLEIQRTEQGDSAMYLCSSSLAPGEAFFGQGTRLTVV.

CDR3 bases: TGTGCCAGCTCACCCCCTAGCGGGAGCCAGACCCAGTACTTC. This codes for CASSPPSGSQTQYF. The chain couples TRBV18 to TRBJ2-5; 10 bases are shared with TRBD2. Germline V gives CDR1 KGHSH, CDR2 LQKENI. This CDR3 is built from 14 residues. Losses at the gene ends were 3 bases for V and 6 bases for J; bases not matched to a gene: 4. Full variable domain (rest looked up from reference TRBV18 and TRBJ2-5): NAGVMQNPRHLVRRRGQEARLRCSPMKGHSHVYWYRQLPEEGLKFMVYLQKENIIDESGMPKERFSAEFPKEGPSILRIQQVVRGDSAAYFCASSPPSGSQTQYFGPGTRLLVL.

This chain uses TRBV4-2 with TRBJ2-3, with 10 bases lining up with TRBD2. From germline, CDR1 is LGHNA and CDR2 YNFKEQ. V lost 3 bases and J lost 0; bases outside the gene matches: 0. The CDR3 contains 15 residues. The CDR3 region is CASSQTSGSTDTQYF. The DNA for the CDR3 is TGTGCCAGCAGCCAGACTAGCGGGAGCACAGATACGCAGTATTTT.

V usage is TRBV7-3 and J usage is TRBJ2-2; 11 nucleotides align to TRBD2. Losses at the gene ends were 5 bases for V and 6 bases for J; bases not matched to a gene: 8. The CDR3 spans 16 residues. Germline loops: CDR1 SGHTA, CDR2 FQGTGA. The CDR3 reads CASSPIAGGRSGELFF. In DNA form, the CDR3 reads TGTGCCAGCAGCCCGATAGCGGGGGGGCGTTCCGGGGAGCTGTTTTTT.

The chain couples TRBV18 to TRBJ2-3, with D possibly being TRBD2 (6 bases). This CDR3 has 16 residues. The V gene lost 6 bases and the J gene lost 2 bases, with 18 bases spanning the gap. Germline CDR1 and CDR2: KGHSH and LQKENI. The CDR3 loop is CASSAASVSLTDTQYF. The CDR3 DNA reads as TGTGCCAGCTCCGCCGCTAGCGTAAGCCTCACAGATACGCAGTATTTT. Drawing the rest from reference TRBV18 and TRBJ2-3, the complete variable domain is NAGVMQNPRHLVRRRGQEARLRCSPMKGHSHVYWYRQLPEEGLKFMVYLQKENIIDESGMPKERFSAEFPKEGPSILRIQQVVRGDSAAYFCASSAASVSLTDTQYFGPGTRLTVL.

CDR3 residues: CASSRGGGSTYEQYF. DNA for the CDR3: TGTGCCAGCAGCAGAGGGGGGGGCTCTACCTACGAGCAGTACTTC. J is TRBJ2-7 and V is TRBV14; D perhaps matches TRBD2 (7 bases). The CDR3 runs 15 residues. V was shortened by 5 bases and J by 2 bases, with 16 bases between the two germline ends. Per germline, CDR1 SGHDN and CDR2 FVKESK.

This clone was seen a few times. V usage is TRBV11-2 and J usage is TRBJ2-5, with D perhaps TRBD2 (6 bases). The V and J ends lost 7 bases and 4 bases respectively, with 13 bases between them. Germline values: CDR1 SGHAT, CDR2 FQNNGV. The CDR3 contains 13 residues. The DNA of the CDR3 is TGTGCCAGCACCCTAACTAGCTTAGAGACCCAGTACTTC. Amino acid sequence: CASTLTSLETQYF.

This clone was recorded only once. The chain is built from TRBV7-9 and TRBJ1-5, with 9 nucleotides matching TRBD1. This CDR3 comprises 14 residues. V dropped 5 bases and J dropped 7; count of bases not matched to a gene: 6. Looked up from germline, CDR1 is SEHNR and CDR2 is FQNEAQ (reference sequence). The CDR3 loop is CASSLGQGQQPQHF. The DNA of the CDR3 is TGTGCCAGCAGCCTCGGACAGGGGCAACAGCCCCAGCATTTT.

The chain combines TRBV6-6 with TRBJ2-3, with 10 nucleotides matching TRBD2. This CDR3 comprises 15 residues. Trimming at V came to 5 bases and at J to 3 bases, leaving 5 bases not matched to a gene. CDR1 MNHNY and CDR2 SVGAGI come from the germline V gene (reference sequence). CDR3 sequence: CASSSGGAGTDTQYF. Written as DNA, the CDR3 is TGTGCCAGCAGTAGCGGGGGGGCTGGAACAGATACGCAGTATTTT.